Below, one T cell receptor beta chain is given with its context. The CDR3 has 15 residues. Looked up from germline, CDR1 is DFQATT and CDR2 is SNEGSKA (reference sequence). V shed 7 bases and J 6 bases; nucleotides not matched to a gene: 18. This sample was taken from a study of blood T cells in healthy people across ages. A second PCR of roughly 6 to 12 cycles used a sample-barcoded 5' primer and a J-beta primer mix. TCRdb processed the 5' RACE reads anew with MiXCR; each CDR3 protein has one entry. The sample lists some 1.5 million distinct CDR3 sequences; 28% were seen once. The receptor was derived from a young woman in good health. The specimen was blood. V usage is TRBV20-1 and J usage is TRBJ2-7, with 7 bases fitting TRBD1. CDR3 coding DNA: TGCAGTGTTCAAACCGGGACAGCCCCTGGGGGCGAGCAGTACTTC. This codes for CSVQTGTAPGGEQYF.